These 6 T cell receptor beta chains came from one sample sequenced in a study of blood T cell repertoires in COVID-19. Produced via immunoSEQ multiplex PCR; TCRdb's table is partial and in-frame only. The sample lists around 200,000 clones, 80% to 90% occurring once. The material sequenced was peripheral blood. These receptors came from a man aged 40-49 years with acute or convalescent COVID-19.

V is TRBV21-1 and J is TRBJ1-6. TRBV21-1 is a recognized pseudogene. This CDR3 comprises 17 residues. The CDR3 spells CASSKGHTGLRDSPLHF. DNA of the CDR3: TGTGCCAGCAGCAAAGGCCACACGGGGTTGAGGGATTCACCCCTCCACTTT.

The chain combines TRBV19 with TRBJ2-3, with a tentative D call TRBD2 (6 bases). The V gene's germline CDR1 is LNHDA and CDR2 SQIVND (reference sequence). V was shortened by 6 bases and J by 0 bases, with 10 bases between the two germline ends. There are 14 residues in the CDR3. CDR3 sequence (DNA): TGTGCCAGTAGATTGGGACTCAGCACAGATACGCAGTATTTT. Translating gives CASRLGLSTDTQYF.

This clone was seen a handful of times. This rearrangement joins TRBV2 to TRBJ2-7; maybe TRBD1 (6 bases). V lost 11 bases, J lost 0 bases, and 17 bases lay in between. This CDR3 contains 14 residues. CDR1 is SNHLY and CDR2 is FYNNEI in the germline V gene. This chain's CDR3 is CASLFGQSSYEQYF. The CDR3, as DNA: TGTGCCTCTCTCTTCGGACAGAGCTCCTACGAGCAGTACTTC. The full variable domain, with the rest looked up from reference TRBV2 and TRBJ2-7, is EPEVTQTPSHQVTQMGQEVILRCVPISNHLYFYWYRQILGQKVEFLVSFYNNEISEKSEIFDDQFSVERPDGSNFTLKIRSTKLEDSAMYFCASLFGQSSYEQYFGPGTRLTVT.

The chain recombines TRBV30 with TRBJ1-6, with 7 bases fitting TRBD1. Germline V gives CDR1 GTSNPN, CDR2 SVGIG (reference sequence). This CDR3 is 15 amino acids long. The J segment lost 2 bases and the V segment lost 0 bases, leaving 1 base of the junction unmatched. The CDR3, as DNA: TGTGCCTGGAGTGTCACAGGGGCCTATAATTCACCCCTCCACTTT. It specifies CAWSVTGAYNSPLHF.

This clone showed up just once. This chain joins TRBV29-1 and TRBJ2-2; TRBD1 aligns across 8 bases. CDR1 is SQVTM and CDR2 is ANQGSEA in the germline V gene. The CDR3 runs to 12 residues. The V gene end was trimmed by 5 bases and the J gene end by 7 bases; junction bases not matched to a gene: 3. DNA for the CDR3: TGCAGCGTTCGACAGGGGCGCGGGGAGCTGTTTTTT. The encoded protein is CSVRQGRGELFF.

This clone was detected once. The V and J genes are TRBV27 and TRBJ1-6; 7 bases match TRBD1. V lost 3 bases and J lost 10; bases outside the gene matches: 6. Germline CDR1 and CDR2: MNHEY and SMNVEV (reference sequence). The CDR3 is made up of 14 amino acids. This CDR3 is CASSFQQGLSPLHF. CDR3 sequence (DNA): TGTGCCAGCAGTTTTCAACAGGGGCTGTCACCCCTCCACTTT.